These 26 T cell receptor beta chains were sequenced from one sample in a study of blood T cells in healthy people across ages. A J-beta primer mix and a sample-barcoded 5' primer were used in a second PCR of about 7 to 12 cycles. One entry per CDR3 protein, called by TCRdb with MiXCR from the 5' RACE reads. The repertoire holds about 580,000 distinct CDR3 sequences, roughly 43% seen once, with about 22% in the top ten. Sequencing was done on a sample of blood. These receptors came from an older man in good health.

The V gene is TRBV29-1, the J gene TRBJ2-7; possible D gene TRBD1, 5 bases. Trimming removed 1 base at V and 5 bases at J, with 15 bases between. CDR1 and CDR2 (germline): SQVTM, ANQGSEA. This CDR3 region has 14 residues. The CDR3 sequence: CSVEVGSGIHEQYF. The CDR3, as DNA: TGCAGCGTTGAAGTTGGGTCAGGGATTCACGAGCAGTACTTC.

The V gene is TRBV12-3 or TRBV12-4, the J gene TRBJ1-5, with D perhaps TRBD1 (5 bases). Deletions cut 0 bases from V and 3 bases from J, with 15 bases between. The CDR3 is made up of 17 amino acids. CDR3 DNA sequence: TGTGCCAGCAGTTTAGCCTTAGGACAAAGATACAATCAGCCCCAGCATTTT. Encoded protein: CASSLALGQRYNQPQHF.

This chain uses TRBV7-9 with TRBJ1-2; D is ambiguous. The germline CDR1 and CDR2 sequences are SEHNR and FQNEAQ (reference sequence). The CDR3 length is 14 residues. Trimming stripped 3 bases from V and 2 bases from J, with 10 bases between. The CDR3 loop is CASSFGQENYGYTF. In nucleotides, the CDR3 is TGTGCCAGCAGCTTTGGGCAGGAGAACTATGGCTACACCTTC. Full variable domain (outside the CDR3, taken from reference TRBV7-9 and TRBJ1-2): DTGVSQNPRHKITKRGQNVTFRCDPISEHNRLYWYRQTLGQGPEFLTYFQNEAQLEKSRLLSDRFSAERPKGSFSTLEIQRTEQGDSAMYLCASSFGQENYGYTFGSGTRLTVV.

The rearrangement uses TRBV5-1 and TRBJ2-3, with a possible D match to TRBD1 (6 bases). CDR3 size: 15 residues. In germline, CDR1 is SGHRS, CDR2 YFSETQ. Trimming stripped 3 bases from V and 2 bases from J, with 13 bases between. As DNA, the CDR3 is TGCGCCAGCAGCTGGGCAGGGACAAACACAGATACGCAGTATTTT. It is translated as CASSWAGTNTDTQYF. Using reference TRBV5-1 and TRBJ2-3 for the parts outside the CDR3, the full variable domain is KAGVTQTPRYLIKTRGQQVTLSCSPISGHRSVSWYQQTPGQGLQFLFEYFSETQRNKGNFPGRFSGRQFSNSRSEMNVSTLELGDSALYLCASSWAGTNTDTQYFGPGTRLTVL.

This clonotype turned up a few times. This chain connects TRBV15 to TRBJ1-6; D unclear. The V end lost 8 bases, the J end lost 6 bases, and 11 bases lay between the germline ends. The germline V gene has CDR1 LNHNV and CDR2 YYDKDF (reference sequence). The length of the CDR3 is 13 residues. The DNA of the CDR3 is TGTGCCACCGGCTCGGAACCTAATTCACCCCTCCACTTT. This encodes CATGSEPNSPLHF.

On this clonotype itself: A clone one base away is much larger, so this may be a read error. The CDR3 sequence is CTSSQEPRYEQYF. The CDR3 DNA sequence: TGCACCAGCAGCCAGGAGCCCCGCTACGAGCAGTACTTC. The gene calls are TRBV4-1 and TRBJ2-4, with unresolved D. The DNA end is more similar to TRBJ2-7, so the J call may be wrong. The CDR3 consists of 13 residues. Per germline, CDR1 MGHRA and CDR2 YSYEKL.

V is TRBV6-6 and J is TRBJ1-2; TRBD1 is a possible D gene (6 bases). The CDR3 runs 14 residues. Trimming removed 8 bases at V and 3 bases at J, with 16 bases between. CDR1 is MNHNY and CDR2 is SVGAGI in the germline V gene (reference sequence). CDR3 loop: CASLRGGPDYGYTF. The CDR3 region has the DNA TGTGCCAGCTTACGGGGGGGGCCGGACTATGGCTACACCTTC.

The rearrangement uses TRBV29-1 and TRBJ1-1, with TRBD1 matching 7 bases. CDR3 length equals 13 residues. Germline assignment: CDR1 SQVTM and CDR2 ANQGSEA. Trimming cost V 4 bases and J 5 bases; bases outside gene matches: 7. The CDR3 nucleotides read TGCAGCGTTGTGGACAGGAGGGAGACTGAAGCTTTCTTT. This encodes CSVVDRRETEAFF.

In this sample, this clonotype turned up many times. This rearrangement joins TRBV6-5 to TRBJ2-6; D call uncertain. CDR3 length: 17 amino acids. In germline, CDR1 is MNHEY, CDR2 SVGAGI. The V and J ends lost 2 bases and 0 bases respectively, with 11 bases between them. The DNA for the CDR3 is TGTGCCAGCAGTTACCAGGCCTTCCCCTCTGGGGCCAACGTCCTGACTTTC. Translated, it gives CASSYQAFPSGANVLTF.

This clonotype was found a few times. The J gene is TRBJ2-3, the V gene TRBV10-3; TRBD1 might be the D (6 bases). Germline CDR1 is ENHRY and CDR2 is SYGVKD. V shed 3 bases and J shed 4 bases, with 17 bases lying between them. The CDR3 runs to 16 residues. CDR3: CAISDLALTGSDTQYF. In DNA, the CDR3 is TGTGCCATCAGTGACCTGGCCCTTACAGGGTCAGATACGCAGTATTTT.

This chain uses TRBV7-9 with TRBJ2-7; 7 bases fit TRBD1. CDR3 length: 15 residues. Germline trimming cut 5 bases from V and 0 bases from J; bases unmatched to any gene: 7. Germline-derived CDR1 and CDR2 are SEHNR and FQNEAQ (reference sequence). CDR3 residues: CASSTKGQDSYEQYF. DNA for the CDR3: TGTGCCAGCAGCACAAAAGGACAGGACTCCTACGAGCAGTACTTC.

A few counts support this clonotype. The CDR3 protein is CASSVEGNYGYTF. The CDR3 DNA reads as TGTGCCAGCAGCGTAGAGGGAAACTATGGCTACACCTTC. The chain uses TRBV9 and TRBJ1-2, with D unclear. Germline-derived CDR1 and CDR2 are SGDLS and YYNGEE. V lost 0 bases and J 2 bases, leaving 5 bases between the germline ends. The CDR3 runs 13 residues.

The chain joins TRBV4-2 to TRBJ2-7; 9 bases are shared with TRBD2. Germline CDR1 LGHNA, CDR2 YNFKEQ. J lost 4 bases, V lost 1 base, and 8 bases had no gene match. This CDR3 is built from 16 residues. The CDR3 DNA reads as TGTGCCAGCAGCCAAGCAAACGGGCTAGCGGGATACGAGCAGTACTTC. As protein: CASSQANGLAGYEQYF.

The gene calls are TRBV7-9 and TRBJ1-1, with 7 bases matching TRBD1. Germline V lookup: CDR1 SEHNR, CDR2 FQNEAQ (reference sequence). This CDR3 has 14 residues. Germline trimming cut 5 bases from V and 5 bases from J; bases unmatched to any gene: 8. CDR3 sequence (DNA): TGTGCCAGCAGCCAAAGACAGGGAGGGACTGAAGCTTTCTTT. Translation gives CASSQRQGGTEAFF.

As for this clonotype: An end of the junction does not agree with germline; a read error may underlie this. The rearrangement joins TRBV10-3 to TRBJ2-3; 10 bases fit TRBD2. The CDR3 extends over 17 amino acids. Germline lookup yields CDR1 ENHRY and CDR2 SYGVKD. CDR3 amino acids: CRPTLAGGGRTTDTQYF. In nucleotides, the CDR3 is TGCCGCCCCACCTTAGCGGGGGGTGGTCGGACCACAGATACGCAGTATTTT.

This clonotype came up a few times. The V call is TRBV20-1, the J call TRBJ2-7, with 12 bases aligning to TRBD1. There are 15 residues in the CDR3. V trimming: 6 bases; J trimming: 1 base; junction bases outside the gene matches: 7. CDR1 is DFQATT, CDR2 SNEGSKA, per germline (reference sequence). CDR3 protein: CSATGTGGRSYEQYF. In DNA, the CDR3 is TGCAGTGCAACCGGGACAGGGGGCCGTTCCTACGAGCAGTACTTC.

The V call is TRBV7-6, the J call TRBJ2-2; no clear D. Per the germline V gene, CDR1 is SGHVS and CDR2 is FNYEAQ. The CDR3 loop spans 15 amino acids. Trimming removed 2 bases from V and 1 base from J, with 8 bases in between. The CDR3 nucleotides are TGTGCCAGCAGCTTAAGGCCCGGGAACACCGGGGAGCTGTTTTTT. This codes for CASSLRPGNTGELFF.

The rearrangement uses TRBV29-1 and TRBJ1-1, with 10 bases matching TRBD1. The germline V gene encodes CDR1 SQVTM and CDR2 ANQGSEA. The CDR3 length is 13 residues. The ends lost 7 bases at V and 1 base at J; junction bases unmatched: 3. CDR3 sequence (DNA): TGCAGCGCGGGACAGGGGAGGAACACTGAAGCTTTCTTT. Translation: CSAGQGRNTEAFF.

This clonotype was seen a few times. The chain combines TRBV20-1 with TRBJ2-5; unclear D gene. Germline-derived CDR1 and CDR2 are DFQATT and SNEGSKA (reference sequence). The V and J ends lost 2 bases and 4 bases respectively, with 5 bases between them. CDR3 size: 11 residues. The CDR3 loop is CSARLPETQYF. Here the CDR3 DNA reads TGCAGTGCTAGATTGCCAGAGACCCAGTACTTC.

The chain employs TRBV10-3 and TRBJ2-1; unclear D gene. The ends were cut back, 7 bases at V and 4 bases at J, with 11 bases in the middle. There are 13 residues in the CDR3. Germline CDR1 reads ENHRY; CDR2 reads SYGVKD. CDR3 region: CAINPLPYNEQFF. The CDR3, as DNA: TGTGCCATCAATCCCCTTCCTTACAATGAGCAGTTCTTC.

This sequence joins TRBV15 and TRBJ2-1; TRBD2 matches 7 bases. Germline trimming cut 4 bases from V and 4 bases from J; bases unmatched to any gene: 13. Germline assignment: CDR1 LNHNV and CDR2 YYDKDF (reference sequence). This CDR3 is 17 amino acids long. DNA of the CDR3: TGTGCCACCAGCAAGGGTAGCGGGCATTCATCGTACAATGAGCAGTTCTTC. It yields the protein CATSKGSGHSSYNEQFF.

CDR3 bases: TGTGCCAGCAGTGTAGGAAGAGCCCGTCACAATGAGCAGTTCTTC. Translation gives CASSVGRARHNEQFF. V usage is TRBV27 and J usage is TRBJ2-1; D unresolved. Trimming took off 5 bases at V and 5 bases at J, with 16 bases between the two ends. The germline gives CDR1 MNHEY, CDR2 SMNVEV (reference sequence). The CDR3 extends over 15 amino acids.

This clonotype has a handful of counts. The chain couples TRBV20-1 to TRBJ2-1, with a tentative D call TRBD1 (6 bases). Germline-derived CDR1 and CDR2 are DFQATT and SNEGSKA (reference sequence). This CDR3 is 14 amino acids long. Trimming took off 6 bases at V and 6 bases at J, with 18 bases between the two ends. The CDR3 loop reads CSASQLTQGNEQFF. In DNA, the CDR3 is TGCAGTGCCAGCCAACTTACACAGGGCAATGAGCAGTTCTTC.

This clonotype was detected many times. The chain is built from TRBV9 and TRBJ2-3; D remains ambiguous. Between the trimmed V and J ends, which lost 7 bases and 3 bases, there was a span of 12 bases. This CDR3 region has 13 residues. Per the germline V gene, CDR1 is SGDLS and CDR2 is YYNGEE. CDR3 bases: TGTGCCAGCGGAAACCCCGCGACAGATACGCAGTATTTT. Its protein product is CASGNPATDTQYF.

This rearrangement joins TRBV10-3 to TRBJ2-4, with a tentative D call TRBD2 (6 bases). The J call may be incorrect, as the DNA end agrees better with TRBJ2-7. The germline V gene has CDR1 ENHRY and CDR2 SYGVKD. This CDR3 region has 14 residues. CDR3 nucleotides: TGTGCCATCAGTGGCGGGGCAGCAGAATACGAGCAGTACTTC. Its protein is CAISGGAAEYEQYF.

This chain connects TRBV15 to TRBJ2-4; 7 nucleotides line up with TRBD1. Germline V gives CDR1 LNHNV, CDR2 YYDKDF (reference sequence). The J segment lost 8 bases and the V segment lost 3 bases, leaving 10 bases of the junction unmatched. The CDR3 spans 15 residues. CDR3 loop: CATSSRTGREDIQYF. The CDR3 region has the DNA TGTGCCACCAGCAGTAGGACAGGACGCGAGGACATTCAGTACTTC. The variable domain in full, with the rest retrieved from reference TRBV15 and TRBJ2-4, is DAMVIQNPRYQVTQFGKPVTLSCSQTLNHNVMYWYQQKSSQAPKLLFHYYDKDFNNEADTPDNFQSRRPNTSFCFLDIRSPGLGDTAMYLCATSSRTGREDIQYFGAGTRLSVL.